The present entry profiles one T cell receptor (beta chain) with its context. Its antigen is still unknown. This clone may be a read error of a much larger clone one base away. The record originates from a study of regulatory T cells in long-lasting Graves disease (dated by TCRdb to about 2021). Describing the broader study: Persistent Graves' disease was defined as antithyroid drug treatment for over 5 years with persistently positive TSH receptor autoantibodies. Patients with persistent Graves' disease were compared with patients with newly diagnosed Graves' disease using TCR sequencing and RNA sequencing of peripheral blood. The study was registered as a clinical trial and conducted in China. TCR sequencing covered some 13 persistent and around 20 newly diagnosed Graves' disease patients, some 33 samples in total. Persistent Graves' disease patients in the clinical cohort had taken antithyroid drugs for approximately 9.5 years on average. Findings and caveats that apply to the study as a whole: Sequencing and analysis were limited to the TCR beta chain. The authors acknowledged the small sample size as a limitation that may reduce accuracy. Because the primary lesion, thyroid tissue, could not be accessed, the study looked at peripheral blood alone. TRBV28, TRBJ1-2 and TRBJ2-5 were preferentially used in persistent disease, while TRBV20-1 and TRBJ2-1 were favored in newly diagnosed disease. Patients with persistent disease shared more public clonotypes (fewer than 3,000) than newly diagnosed patients did (around 980). Persistent Graves' disease patients showed lower TCR Shannon entropy and fewer highly expanded clones than newly diagnosed patients, suggesting clonal expansion.

The time point label on this specimen signifies: persistent/refractory GD, antithyroid drugs over 5 years with positive TRAb. RNA was extracted from PBMCs in TRIzol for both TCR sequencing and RNA sequencing. Graves' disease was diagnosed according to American Thyroid Association guidelines. Recruitment of patients was carried out at an endocrinology department in Xi'an, China. From each patient, about 9 milliliters of peripheral blood was collected into an EDTA anticoagulant tube. Ficoll Paque Plus density gradient separation was used to isolate PBMCs, and no further T cell sorting was performed. An Agilent 2100 Bioanalyzer and agarose gel were used to check RNA quality, and a NanoDrop 2000 was used to measure RNA concentration. For this chain, trimming is 6 bases at the V end and 4 bases at the J end, and the number of junction bases without a gene match is 7. Reading from cysteine to phenylalanine, the CDR3 counts 16 amino acids. Just CDR3 DNA is preserved here, 48 bases in frame from base 1. Via the germline V gene, CDR1 is KGHDR and CDR2 SFDVKD.

The library was made by multiplex PCR. Instrument on record: Illumina HiSeq 4000. iRepertoire HTBI primers and Arm-PCR amplification of CDR3 regions were used to construct TCR beta libraries. Gel purification was performed on PCR products prior to sequencing. The authors' pipeline ran thus. Gene usage analysis of CDR3 amino acid clonotypes relied on the roughly 60 TRBV and around 14 TRBJ segments identified across samples. COPE and FqMerger were used to merge the filtered high-quality paired reads into contigs. BLAST was used to align contigs to IMGT TRBV, TRBD and TRBJ reference genes, with CDR3 defined following IMGT. Highly expanded clones were defined as clonotypes with a frequency above 0.1%. Shannon entropy was used to measure repertoire diversity, and the Gini coefficient was used to measure V-J evenness. A clonotype was considered public if more than one individual shared it. TCRdb trimmed public reads at Q25 via fastp, called clones via MiXCR and kept in-frame beta chains. Each entry is one CDR3 protein sequence, shown with its most common DNA and genes. TCRdb's processing, not the authors' own work, is the source of the V and J calls. The sample table shows almost 350,000 distinct CDR3 sequences, and around 19% are seen once. 29% of the sample comes from the top ten.

This sequence originates from a female donor with Graves disease. Recombination connected TRBV24-1 to TRBJ1-4; 10 nucleotides in the junction match TRBD1. The material sequenced was peripheral blood mononuclear cells (PBMCs), taken when the disease was refractory, from a patient treated with antithyroid drugs. Here is the DNA: TGTGCCACCAGTCATCCCCGGGACAGGGGTAATGAAAAACTGTTTTTT. Its translation is CATSHPRDRGNEKLFF.